Below, one T cell receptor (beta chain) is given with its context. V shed 0 bases, J shed 2 bases, and the junction held 4 bases outside the gene matches. This CDR3 has 16 residues. Germline CDR1 is SEHNR and CDR2 is FQNEAQ (reference sequence). Clones were sequenced by immunoSEQ multiplex PCR, and TCRdb holds only the in-frame ones, with some missing. Of about 60,000 clones in the sample, over 75% were seen once. The data originate from a study of blood T cell repertoires in COVID-19. Overall study: Acute-phase and convalescent COVID-19 samples originated in the United States, Italy and Spain. The cDNA or gDNA used as material had been derived from T cells, B-cell-depleted T cells, or PBMCs.

J is TRBJ2-5 and V is TRBV7-9, with 9 positions matching TRBD2. The sample was peripheral blood. The source is a human donor with active COVID-19. The donor label of this sample is uncertain. The CDR3 spells CASSLAGLAPQETQYF. The CDR3, as DNA: TGTGCCAGCAGCTTAGCGGGACTAGCACCTCAAGAGACCCAGTACTTC.